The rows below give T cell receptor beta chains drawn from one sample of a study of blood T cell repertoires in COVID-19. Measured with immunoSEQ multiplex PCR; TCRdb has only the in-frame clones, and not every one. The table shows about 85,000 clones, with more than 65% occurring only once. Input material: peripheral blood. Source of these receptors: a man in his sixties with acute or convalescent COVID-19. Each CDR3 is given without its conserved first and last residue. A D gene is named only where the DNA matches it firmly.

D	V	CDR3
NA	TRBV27	ASSPTGFQPQH
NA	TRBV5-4	ASSLDRAGEQY
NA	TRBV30	AWSVRTGGRGYT
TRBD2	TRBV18	ASSPFGGVSDTQY
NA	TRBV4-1	ASSQDPGVGYGYT
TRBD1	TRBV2	ASSERQGYNQPQH
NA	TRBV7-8	ASSKSRVSNQPQH
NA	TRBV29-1	SVDGAESYEQY
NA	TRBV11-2	ASSFQGRGSPLH
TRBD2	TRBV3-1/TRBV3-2	ASSPFTSGVSNEQF
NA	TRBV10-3	AITGSTDTQY
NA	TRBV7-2	ASSPRKEAEAF
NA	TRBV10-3	AISEQGKGNTIY
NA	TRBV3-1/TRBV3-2	ASSQEGAYGYT
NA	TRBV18	ASSPPVGHTEQF
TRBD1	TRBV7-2	ASSLGGQGSNYGYT
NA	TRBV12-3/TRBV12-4	ASSLSLWGYT
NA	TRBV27	ASSGTGTSNYGYT
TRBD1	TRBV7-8	ASSLTAGGASPLH
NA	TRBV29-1	SVEDRQVYGYT
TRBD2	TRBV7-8	ASSLGSGGYNEQF
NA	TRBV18	ASSPRVQRGSNTEAF
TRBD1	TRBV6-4	ASTVGTAGWTQY
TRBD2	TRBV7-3	ASSLTTSGGADTQY
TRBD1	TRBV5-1	ASSIRTGGSGANVLT
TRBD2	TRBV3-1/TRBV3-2	ASSQGGGGPYEQY
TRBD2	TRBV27	ASSSGTSGGAGKF
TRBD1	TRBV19	ASSIKWDRAVFSNQPQH
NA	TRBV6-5	ATAGGKETQY
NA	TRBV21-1	ASPGTGDTGELF
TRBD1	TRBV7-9	ASSRGTGGFYGYT
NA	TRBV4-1	ASSLHGRAYEQY
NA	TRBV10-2	ASSGQGKAEQY
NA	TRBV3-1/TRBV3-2	ASSQETVMLNTEAF
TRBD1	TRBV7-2	ASSGGQGIRGYT
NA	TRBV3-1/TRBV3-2	ASSQGQLTTNEQF
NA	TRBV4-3	ASSRTDGGRYEQY
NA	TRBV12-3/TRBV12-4	ASSLQKWYGYT
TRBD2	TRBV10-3	AISARISAGEQETQY
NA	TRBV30	AWRERGNTGELF
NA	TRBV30	AWSGQGGGELF
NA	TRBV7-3	ASSLSQGLDGYT
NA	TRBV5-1	ASTGSNTGELF